The clone carrying this T cell receptor (beta chain) came up a few times. Antigen specificity is unknown. The sample originates from a study of CD8 T cells in ankylosing spondylitis. Study-wide results and limits: Blood of patients with ankylosing spondylitis appeared to be characterized by a TCR beta motif of seven or eight highly homologous variants. Disease-associated clones were CD8+ and fairly uncommon in peripheral blood.

Germline values: CDR1 SGHAT, CDR2 FQNNGV. The germline V and J ends were trimmed by 3 bases and 2 bases, with 11 bases remaining between them. The CDR3 loop spans 14 amino acids. By quantitative 5'-RACE with molecular barcodes, the TCR beta libraries were made. A single record per CDR3 protein comes from TCRdb applying MiXCR to the 5' RACE reads. The table records 230,000 or so distinct CDR3 sequences, 15% to 20% of them present only once. This clonotype was obtained from a male donor with ankylosing spondylitis or in good health (not recorded which). This chain links TRBV11-2 with TRBJ2-7; D unclear. The sequencing input was blood, either unsorted or a sorted T cell fraction (not recorded which). For the CDR3, the DNA is TGTGCCAGCAGCTTCTTTTCCGGAACCTACGAGCAGTACTTC. It specifies CASSFFSGTYEQYF.